This T cell receptor (beta chain) is drawn from a study of shared clonotypes between healthy human individuals. Study in general: Three CD4 naive, three CD4 memory, two CD8 naive and one CD8 memory plate were used per donor.

For sorted subsets, roughly 210 ng DNA per replicate equaled roughly 30,000 T cell genomes. Sequenced by immunoSEQ multiplex PCR; TCRdb stores in-frame clones only, minus some. The data hold about 360,000 clones, with roughly 70% observed a single time. The V gene lost 4 bases and the J gene lost 2 bases, with 14 bases spanning the gap. CDR1 is MNHEY and CDR2 is SMNVEV in the germline V gene (reference sequence). This CDR3 comprises 15 residues. J is TRBJ2-5 and V is TRBV27; D is ambiguous. Sequencing used memory CD4+ T cells sorted from blood. Described subset: CD45RA-negative fraction. The sequence was obtained from a young man in good health. CDR3 protein: CASSSVWEPQETQYF. Written as DNA, the CDR3 is TGTGCCAGCAGTTCAGTCTGGGAACCACAAGAGACCCAGTACTTC.